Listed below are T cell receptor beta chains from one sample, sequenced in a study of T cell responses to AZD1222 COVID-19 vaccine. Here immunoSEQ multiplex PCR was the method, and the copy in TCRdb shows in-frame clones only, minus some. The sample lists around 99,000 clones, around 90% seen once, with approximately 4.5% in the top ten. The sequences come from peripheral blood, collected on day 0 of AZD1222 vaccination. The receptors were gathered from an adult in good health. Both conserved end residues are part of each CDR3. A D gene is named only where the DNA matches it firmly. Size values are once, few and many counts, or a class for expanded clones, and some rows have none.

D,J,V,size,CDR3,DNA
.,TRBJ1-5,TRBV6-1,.,CASSEGPWAGQPQHF,TGTGCCAGCAGTGAAGGCCCCTGGGCGGGTCAGCCCCAGCATTTT
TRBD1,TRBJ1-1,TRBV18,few,CASSRQGLTEAFF,TGTGCCAGCTCACGACAGGGTTTGACTGAAGCTTTCTTT
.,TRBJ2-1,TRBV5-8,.,CASRGPDNEQFF,TGTGCCAGCAGGGGCCCCGACAATGAGCAGTTCTTC
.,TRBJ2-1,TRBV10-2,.,CASSEGGEQFF,TGCGCCAGCAGTGAGGGTGGTGAGCAGTTCTTC
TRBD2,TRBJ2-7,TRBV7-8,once,CASSLRWGGDEQYF,TGTGCCAGCAGCTTACGGTGGGGAGGGGACGAGCAGTACTTC
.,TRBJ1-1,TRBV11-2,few,CASRRGMNTEAFF,TGTGCCAGCAGGAGGGGGATGAACACTGAAGCTTTCTTT
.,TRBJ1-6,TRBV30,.,CAWDTGGFSPLHF,TGTGCCTGGGACACTGGGGGGTTCTCACCCCTCCACTTT
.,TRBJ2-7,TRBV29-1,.,CSVEDSNGSYEQYF,TGCAGCGTTGAAGATAGTAACGGGTCCTACGAGCAGTACTTC
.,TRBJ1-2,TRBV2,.,CASSEGRVGYGYTF,TGTGCCAGCAGTGAAGGCAGGGTCGGGTATGGCTACACCTTC
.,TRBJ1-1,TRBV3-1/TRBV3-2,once,CASSHRRNTEAFF,TGTGCCAGCAGCCACCGACGGAACACTGAAGCTTTCTTT
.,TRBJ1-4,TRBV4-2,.,CASRRQALANEKLFF,TGTGCCAGCAGACGACAGGCCTTGGCTAATGAAAAACTGTTTTTT
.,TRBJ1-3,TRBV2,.,CASIVDSGNTIYF,TGTGCCAGCATCGTGGACAGTGGAAACACCATATATTTT
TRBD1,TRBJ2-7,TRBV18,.,CASSRSTGSYEQYF,TGTGCCAGCTCACGATCGACAGGGTCCTACGAGCAGTACTTC
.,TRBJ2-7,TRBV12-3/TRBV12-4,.,CASSLGQGIEQYF,TGTGCCAGCAGTTTAGGTCAGGGCATCGAGCAGTACTTC
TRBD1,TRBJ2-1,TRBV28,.,CASRRDRVNEQFF,TGTGCCAGCAGACGGGACAGGGTGAATGAGCAGTTCTTC
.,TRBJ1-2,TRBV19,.,CASSTGRTAQANYGYTF,TGTGCCAGTAGTACCGGACGGACGGCACAAGCTAACTATGGCTACACCTTC
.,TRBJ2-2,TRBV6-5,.,CASRRSRGGELFF,TGTGCCAGCAGACGTTCCCGGGGGGGGGAGCTGTTTTTT
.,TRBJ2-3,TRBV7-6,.,CASSLIGWMVLGSTDTQYF,TGTGCCAGCAGCTTAATAGGGTGGATGGTGCTTGGTAGCACAGATACGCAGTATTTT
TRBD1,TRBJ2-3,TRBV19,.,CASRGQGNPDTQYF,TGTGCCAGTAGAGGACAGGGGAACCCAGATACGCAGTATTTT
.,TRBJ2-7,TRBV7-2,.,CASSTSGLLTSEQYF,TGTGCCAGCAGCACGTCGGGACTTTTAACTAGCGAGCAGTACTTC
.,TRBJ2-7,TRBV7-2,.,CASSPQMATEQYF,TGTGCCAGCAGCCCTCAAATGGCTACCGAGCAGTACTTC
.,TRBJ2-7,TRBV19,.,CASNDRFSSYEQYF,TGTGCCAGTAATGACAGATTTAGCTCCTACGAGCAGTACTTC
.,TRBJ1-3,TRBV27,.,CASSSLKSGNTIYF,TGTGCCAGCAGCTCCTTGAAGTCTGGAAACACCATATATTTT
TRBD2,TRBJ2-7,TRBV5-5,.,CASGGLAAYEQYF,TGTGCCAGCGGTGGACTAGCGGCCTACGAGCAGTACTTC
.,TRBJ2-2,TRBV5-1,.,CASSLASNPNTGELFF,TGCGCCAGCAGCTTGGCGAGCAACCCGAACACCGGGGAGCTGTTTTTT
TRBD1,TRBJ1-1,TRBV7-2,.,CASSTQTGGTEAFF,TGTGCCAGCAGCACCCAGACAGGGGGCACTGAAGCTTTCTTT
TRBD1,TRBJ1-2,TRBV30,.,CAWSSGQSAGYTF,TGTGCCTGGAGTTCGGGACAGTCGGCAGGCTACACCTTC
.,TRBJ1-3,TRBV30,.,CAWRVEVGNTIYF,TGTGCCTGGAGGGTTGAAGTTGGAAACACCATATATTTT
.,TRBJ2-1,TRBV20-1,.,CSASQPNEQFF,TGCAGTGCCTCCCAGCCAAATGAGCAGTTCTTC
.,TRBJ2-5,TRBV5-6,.,CASSLATAETQYF,TGTGCCAGCAGCTTGGCCACAGCGGAGACCCAGTACTTC
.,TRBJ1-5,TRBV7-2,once,CASSFASNQPQHF,TGTGCCAGCAGCTTCGCTAGCAATCAGCCCCAGCATTTT
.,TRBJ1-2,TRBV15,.,CATSRGGSEQSYGYTF,TGTGCCACCAGCAGAGGAGGTTCGGAACAGAGCTATGGCTACACCTTC
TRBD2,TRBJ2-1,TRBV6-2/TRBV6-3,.,CASSYSLLAGYNEQFF,TGTGCCAGCAGTTACTCGTTACTAGCGGGATACAATGAGCAGTTCTTC
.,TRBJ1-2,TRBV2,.,CASSARTVGYTF,TGTGCCAGCAGTGCCCGGACAGTCGGCTACACCTTC
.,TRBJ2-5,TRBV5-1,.,CASSLDEGTQYF,TGCGCCAGCAGCCTAGACGAGGGGACCCAGTACTTC
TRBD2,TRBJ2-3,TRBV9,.,CASSVRTSGLFTDTQYF,TGTGCCAGCAGCGTCCGGACTAGCGGACTCTTCACAGATACGCAGTATTTT
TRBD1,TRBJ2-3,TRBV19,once,CASSIGQGAHTDTQYF,TGTGCCAGTAGTATCGGGCAGGGGGCCCACACAGATACGCAGTATTTT
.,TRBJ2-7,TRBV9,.,CASSVDPGEEFGEQYF,TGTGCCAGCAGCGTAGACCCGGGAGAGGAATTCGGCGAGCAGTACTTC
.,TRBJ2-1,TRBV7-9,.,CASSSVRNEPYNEQFF,TGTGCCAGCAGCTCGGTCAGGAACGAGCCCTACAATGAGCAGTTCTTC
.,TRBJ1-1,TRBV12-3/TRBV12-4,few,CASRAQGHTEAFF,TGTGCCAGCAGGGCTCAGGGGCACACTGAAGCTTTCTTT
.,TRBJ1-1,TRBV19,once,CASRRPAGNTEAFF,TGTGCCAGTAGGAGACCGGCAGGGAACACTGAAGCTTTCTTT
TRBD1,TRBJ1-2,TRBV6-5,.,CASSVIQGGNGYTF,TGTGCCAGCAGCGTAATCCAGGGGGGGAATGGCTACACCTTC
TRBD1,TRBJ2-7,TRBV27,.,CASSRDSRYEQYF,TGTGCCAGCAGTCGGGACAGTCGATACGAGCAGTACTTC
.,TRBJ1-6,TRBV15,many,CATSRGGENSPLHF,TGTGCCACCAGCAGAGGGGGAGAGAATTCACCCCTCCACTTT
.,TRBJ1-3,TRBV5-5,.,CASSLVAGMDTIYF,TGTGCCAGCAGCTTGGTGGCAGGGATGGACACCATATATTTT
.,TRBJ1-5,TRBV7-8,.,CASSLANRANNQPQHF,TGTGCCAGCAGCTTAGCGAATAGGGCCAACAATCAGCCCCAGCATTTT
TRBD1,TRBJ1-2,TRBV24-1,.,CATSPGTGHGYTF,TGTGCCACCAGTCCCGGGACAGGGCACGGCTACACCTTC
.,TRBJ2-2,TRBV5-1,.,CASSQLNTGELFF,TGCGCCAGCAGCCAACTTAACACCGGGGAGCTGTTTTTT
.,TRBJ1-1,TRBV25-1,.,CATEQGYTEAFF,TGTGCCACAGAACAGGGTTACACTGAAGCTTTCTTT
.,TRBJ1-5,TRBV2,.,CASSRGENSNQPQHF,TGTGCCAGCAGCCGTGGAGAGAATAGCAATCAGCCCCAGCATTTT
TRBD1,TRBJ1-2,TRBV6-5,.,CASSSTGGHGYTF,TGTGCCAGCAGTTCCACAGGGGGCCATGGCTACACCTTC
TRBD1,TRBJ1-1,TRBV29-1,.,CSGRAGGGNTEAFF,TGCAGCGGGAGGGCAGGGGGAGGGAACACTGAAGCTTTCTTT
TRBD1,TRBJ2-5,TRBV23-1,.,CASSHPGTGIWTQYF,TGCGCCAGCAGTCACCCCGGGACAGGGATTTGGACCCAGTACTTC